The 24 T cell receptor beta chains in this list originate from one sample, sequenced in a study of T cells after somatic rescue of genetic block. Libraries were prepared by immunoSEQ multiplex PCR; TCRdb keeps only in-frame clonotypes and omits some of them. The repertoire holds 55,000 or so clones, with approximately 96% as singletons. Sequences were obtained from peripheral blood mononuclear cells (PBMCs). Source of these receptors: a child younger than two.

This sequence joins TRBV11-2 and TRBJ1-1; 7 nucleotides align to TRBD1. The junction had 0 bases not matched to a gene; V was cut back by 5 bases and J by 0 bases. Germline V CDR1 and CDR2: SGHAT, FQNNGV. The CDR3 runs to 13 residues. This CDR3 is CASSGQVNTEAFF. CDR3 coding DNA: TGTGCCAGCAGCGGACAGGTGAACACTGAAGCTTTCTTT. The full variable domain, in which reference TRBV11-2 and TRBJ1-1 provide the parts outside the CDR3, is EAGVAQSPRYKIIEKRQSVAFWCNPISGHATLYWYQQILGQGPKLLIQFQNNGVVDDSQLPKDRFSAERLKGVDSTLKIQPAKLEDSAVYLCASSGQVNTEAFFGQGTRLTVV.

The chain has TRBV27 and TRBJ2-7; unclear D gene. V gave up 4 bases and J gave up 9 bases, with 7 bases separating them. The CDR3 loop spans 10 amino acids. Germline V gives CDR1 MNHEY, CDR2 SMNVEV (reference sequence). CDR3 sequence (DNA): TGTGCCAGCAGTTCCTGGAGGCAGTACTTC. As protein: CASSSWRQYF.

The chain carries TRBV7-2 and TRBJ2-7; 8 nucleotides agree with TRBD2. CDR3 size: 14 residues. J gave up 3 bases and V 2 bases, and 3 bases lay outside the gene matches. CDR1 and CDR2 (germline): SGHTA, FQGNSA. The CDR3 reads CASSLLAGSYEQYF. As DNA, the CDR3 is TGTGCCAGCAGCTTACTAGCGGGTAGCTACGAGCAGTACTTC.

This clone showed up just once. The chain couples TRBV5-4 to TRBJ2-5, with 8 bases lining up with TRBD2. The CDR3 spans 15 residues. V shed 1 base, J shed 4 bases, and the junction held 6 bases outside the gene matches. Germline values: CDR1 SGHNT, CDR2 YYREEE (reference sequence). CDR3 amino acids: CASSLYGRGRETQYF. Written as DNA, the CDR3 is TGTGCCAGCAGCTTGTACGGGAGGGGAAGAGAGACCCAGTACTTC. The full variable domain, with the rest looked up from reference TRBV5-4 and TRBJ2-5, is ETGVTQSPTHLIKTRGQQVTLRCSSQSGHNTVSWYQQALGQGPQFIFQYYREEENGRGNFPPRFSGLQFPNYSSELNVNALELDDSALYLCASSLYGRGRETQYFGPGTRLLVL.

The chain recombines TRBV14 with TRBJ1-2; 7 bases match TRBD1. CDR3 size: 12 residues. Trimming cost V 1 base and J 7 bases; bases outside gene matches: 0. Germline lookup yields CDR1 SGHDN and CDR2 FVKESK. The DNA of the CDR3 is TGTGCCAGCAGCCAAGCAGGGGGTGGCTACACCTTC. Protein: CASSQAGGGYTF.

The rearrangement links TRBV6-5 to TRBJ2-5; D tentatively fits TRBD1 or TRBD2 (5 bases each). Germline V gene data show CDR1 as MNHEY and CDR2 as SVGAGI. This CDR3 is built from 12 residues. V lost 6 bases and J 1 base, leaving 6 bases between the germline ends. The CDR3 nucleotides read TGTGCCAGCAGGGGGGTCCAAGAGACCCAGTACTTC. It codes for CASRGVQETQYF.

Comment on this clone: This same CDR3 is encoded by further DNA sequences in the sample. This CDR3 is CASSVGDTQYF. The CDR3, as DNA: TGTGCCAGCAGCGTAGGAGATACGCAGTATTTT. This chain joins TRBV9 and TRBJ2-3; the D is unclear. Trimming left V 0 bases short and J 5 bases short, with 1 base between. Per the germline V gene, CDR1 is SGDLS and CDR2 is YYNGEE. CDR3 length equals 11 residues. Based on the CDR3 plus reference TRBV9 and TRBJ2-3, the full variable domain is DSGVTQTPKHLITATGQRVTLRCSPRSGDLSVYWYQQSLDQGLQFLIQYYNGEERAKGNILERFSAQQFPDLHSELNLSSLELGDSALYFCASSVGDTQYFGPGTRLTVL.

This clone appeared once. J is TRBJ1-2 and V is TRBV30, with TRBD1 identical over 8 bases. CDR3 size: 13 residues. Germline assignment: CDR1 GTSNPN and CDR2 SVGIG (reference sequence). The V gene end was trimmed by 3 bases and the J gene end by 4 bases; junction bases not matched to a gene: 4. This CDR3 is CAWSHGQGYGYTF. CDR3 nucleotides: TGTGCCTGGAGCCATGGACAGGGCTATGGCTACACCTTC.

This sequence joins TRBV7-9 and TRBJ2-5, with no clear D. Trimming cost V 2 bases and J 4 bases, with 14 bases left between them. This CDR3 region has 15 residues. Germline-derived CDR1 and CDR2 are SEHNR and FQNEAQ (reference sequence). In DNA form, the CDR3 reads TGTGCCAGCAGCTTATGGGTAGAAACGGGAGAGACCCAGTACTTC. Its translation is CASSLWVETGETQYF.

V and J are TRBV28 and TRBJ2-3, with 12 bases aligning to TRBD2. The CDR3 is 18 residues long. Per germline, CDR1 MDHEN and CDR2 SYDVKM. V shed 5 bases, J shed 2 bases, and the junction held 11 bases outside the gene matches. The chain's CDR3 is CASSLPSSGRANTDTQYF. CDR3 coding DNA: TGTGCCAGCAGTCTCCCTTCTAGCGGGAGGGCCAACACAGATACGCAGTATTTT.

The chain recombines TRBV20-1 with TRBJ1-2, with a weak D call TRBD1 (6 bases). Germline CDR1 and CDR2: DFQATT and SNEGSKA (reference sequence). This CDR3 contains 11 residues. The V gene lost 5 bases and the J gene lost 9 bases, with 13 bases spanning the gap. DNA of the CDR3: TGCAGTGCTCCCTTACAGGGCCGCTACACCTTC. It is translated as CSAPLQGRYTF.

The gene calls are TRBV11-2 and TRBJ2-1; TRBD2 matches 7 bases. Germline-derived CDR1 and CDR2 are SGHAT and FQNNGV. The J segment lost 6 bases and the V segment lost 1 base, leaving 6 bases of the junction unmatched. The length of the CDR3 is 15 residues. CDR3 nucleotides: TGTGCCAGCAGCTTAGGCGGGAGTCGGGGCAATGAGCAGTTCTTC. It yields the protein CASSLGGSRGNEQFF. The full variable domain, completed using reference TRBV11-2 and TRBJ2-1, is EAGVAQSPRYKIIEKRQSVAFWCNPISGHATLYWYQQILGQGPKLLIQFQNNGVVDDSQLPKDRFSAERLKGVDSTLKIQPAKLEDSAVYLCASSLGGSRGNEQFFGPGTRLTVL.

This clone has just one count. The chain has TRBV7-3 and TRBJ2-1; 8 bases are shared with TRBD2. The germline V gene encodes CDR1 SGHTA and CDR2 FQGTGA. The CDR3 sequence is 15 residues long. V lost 3 bases to trimming and J lost 8 bases; unmatched junction nucleotides: 9. The CDR3 nucleotides read TGTGCCAGCAGCTTCTTCACCGGGACTAGTGATGAGCAGTTCTTC. Protein: CASSFFTGTSDEQFF.

The chain carries TRBV10-3 and TRBJ2-7, with 11 bases fitting TRBD2. In germline, CDR1 is ENHRY, CDR2 SYGVKD. V shed 4 bases and J 3 bases; nucleotides not matched to a gene: 8. The CDR3 length is 16 residues. The CDR3 DNA follows: TGTGCCATCAGTGGCACAGGGACTAGCGGAGTCTACGAGCAGTACTTC. It codes for CAISGTGTSGVYEQYF.

The gene calls are TRBV4-2 and TRBJ1-5; D call uncertain. Trimming cost V 1 base and J 2 bases, with 9 bases left between them. In germline, CDR1 is LGHNA, CDR2 YNFKEQ. This CDR3 is built from 15 residues. CDR3 sequence (DNA): TGTGCCAGCAGCCAAGTTGGCGGGGGCAATCAGCCCCAGCATTTT. The encoded protein is CASSQVGGGNQPQHF.

This sequence joins TRBV4-2 and TRBJ2-5; 7 nucleotides match TRBD2. Germline lookup yields CDR1 LGHNA and CDR2 YNFKEQ. CDR3 length: 15 residues. The junction had 8 bases not matched to a gene; V was cut back by 2 bases and J by 5 bases. This CDR3 is CASSQSSGRSETQYF. The CDR3 nucleotides read TGTGCCAGCAGCCAATCTAGCGGTAGGTCGGAGACCCAGTACTTC.

The chain links TRBV5-6 to TRBJ1-3; maybe TRBD1 (5 bases). Trimming cost V 2 bases and J 0 bases, with 12 bases left between them. Per the germline V gene, CDR1 is SGHDT and CDR2 is YYEEEE. The CDR3 is 16 residues long. This chain's CDR3 is CASSFTGTASGNTIYF. The CDR3 DNA reads TGTGCCAGCAGCTTCACCGGGACGGCCTCTGGAAACACCATATATTTT.

The V gene is TRBV7-6, the J gene TRBJ2-7; D unresolved. Deletions cut 1 base from V and 3 bases from J, with 13 bases between. Per the germline V gene, CDR1 is SGHVS and CDR2 is FNYEAQ. CDR3 length: 15 amino acids. The CDR3 region has the DNA TGTGCCAGCAGCTTAGGGGCCGATTACGGCTACGAGCAGTACTTC. It encodes CASSLGADYGYEQYF.

V and J are TRBV11-2 and TRBJ1-3; a weak D match, TRBD1 (5 bases). Trimming pared 2 bases from V and 4 bases from J, leaving 6 bases between. Germline lookup yields CDR1 SGHAT and CDR2 FQNNGV. The length of the CDR3 is 13 residues. CDR3 in amino acids: CASSLPGGNTIYF. CDR3 sequence (DNA): TGTGCCAGCAGCTTACCAGGGGGAAACACCATATATTTT.

This rearrangement joins TRBV4-1 to TRBJ2-1; D uncertain. Trimming stripped 3 bases from V and 0 bases from J, with 9 bases between. Germline V gives CDR1 MGHRA, CDR2 YSYEKL. This CDR3 comprises 15 residues. The CDR3 sequence is CASSQYSSSYNEQFF. The DNA of the CDR3 is TGCGCCAGCAGCCAGTACTCGAGCTCCTACAATGAGCAGTTCTTC.

The chain has TRBV4-2 and TRBJ2-7; 10 nucleotides agree with TRBD2. Germline V gene lookup returns CDR1 LGHNA and CDR2 YNFKEQ. V lost 4 bases and J lost 4; bases outside the gene matches: 1. The CDR3 consists of 13 residues. In DNA form, the CDR3 reads TGTGCCAGCAGCCCTAGCGGGAGTTACGAGCAGTACTTC. It codes for CASSPSGSYEQYF.

This clone was seen just once. The chain carries TRBV20-1 and TRBJ2-3; D not resolved. The CDR3 is 11 residues long. With 3 bases removed from V and 11 bases from J, the gap between germline ends came to 12 bases. From germline, CDR1 is DFQATT and CDR2 SNEGSKA (reference sequence). The CDR3 DNA reads TGCAGTGCTAGTACTGGGTTGGGGCAGTATTTT. Protein sequence: CSASTGLGQYF.

Concerning this clone itself: At the DNA level, this CDR3 is encoded by other sequences in the same sample as well. The chain recombines TRBV6-5 with TRBJ2-5; D is perhaps TRBD1 or TRBD2 (6 bases each). Per germline, CDR1 MNHEY and CDR2 SVGAGI. V was pared by 0 bases and J by 4 bases, with 9 bases between. The CDR3 totals 14 residues. The CDR3 DNA reads TGTGCCAGCAGTTACTCGGGGGGCCGAGAGACCCAGTACTTC. Translated: CASSYSGGRETQYF.

The J gene is TRBJ2-7, the V gene TRBV4-1; D is perhaps TRBD1 (5 bases). The CDR3 has 13 amino acids. CDR1 is MGHRA, CDR2 YSYEKL, per germline. Trimming took off 0 bases at V and 2 bases at J, with 5 bases between the two ends. The CDR3, as DNA: TGCGCCAGCAGCCAAGAGGACACCTACGAGCAGTACTTC. Amino acid sequence: CASSQEDTYEQYF.